Listed below are T cell receptor beta chains from one sample, sequenced in a study of blood T cell repertoires in COVID-19. This table comes from immunoSEQ multiplex PCR, and its TCRdb copy is limited to in-frame clones, with some not included. The sample comprises about 75,000 clones, 90% of which are singletons, and approximately 2.5% rests with the top ten. Sequencing used peripheral blood. Every receptor here comes from a human donor in a cohort sampled during active COVID-19. CDR3s include the opening cysteine and the closing phenylalanine or tryptophan. The D gene is left open where the match is weak. Some rows mark clone size as missing; the rest say once, few, many or name a class of expanded clone.

d_call | j_call | v_call | clone_size | cdr3_nt | cdr3_aa
- | TRBJ2-1 | TRBV19 | - | TGTGCCAGTAGTATCTTATTCAGCTACAATGAGCAGTTCTTC | CASSILFSYNEQFF
- | TRBJ2-3 | TRBV30 | - | TGTGCCTGGAGTGTTTATCCAGATACGCAGTATTTT | CAWSVYPDTQYF
- | TRBJ1-4 | TRBV29-1 | - | TGCAGCGTTGGCCTCGGGGGGACTAATGAAAAACTGTTTTTT | CSVGLGGTNEKLFF
- | TRBJ1-1 | TRBV6-1 | - | TGTGCCAGCAGTGAATCGATACAGGGCTGGGACACTGAAGCTTTCTTT | CASSESIQGWDTEAFF
- | TRBJ2-7 | TRBV5-6 | - | TGTGCCAGCAGCAACCCCCGGGACACAGACTACGAGCAGTACTTC | CASSNPRDTDYEQYF
TRBD2 | TRBJ2-5 | TRBV18 | - | TGTGCCAGCTCACCCCTCATGGGACTAGCGCTCCGAGAGACCCAGTACTTC | CASSPLMGLALRETQYF
TRBD1 | TRBJ1-2 | TRBV19 | - | TGTGCCAGTAGTATAGACGGCACCGGGACAGTTTATGGCTACACCTTC | CASSIDGTGTVYGYTF
TRBD2 | TRBJ2-7 | TRBV30 | - | TGTGCCTGGCGACTAGCGGGAGAGTACGAGCAGTACTTC | CAWRLAGEYEQYF
TRBD1 | TRBJ2-5 | TRBV5-6 | - | TGTGCCAGCAGCTTAAGACAGGGGCCCCAAGAGACCCAGTACTTC | CASSLRQGPQETQYF
TRBD2 | TRBJ2-5 | TRBV6-6 | - | TGTGCCAGCAGTTCCCTCATAGCGGGAGGGGGAGAGACCCAGTACTTC | CASSSLIAGGGETQYF
- | TRBJ1-3 | TRBV7-2 | - | TGTGCCAGCAGCTTGGCCCCTGGAAACACCATATATTTT | CASSLAPGNTIYF
- | TRBJ2-7 | TRBV9 | once | TGTGCCAGCAGTCCGGGTGGACTGTACTACGAGCAGTACTTC | CASSPGGLYYEQYF
- | TRBJ2-7 | TRBV28 | - | TGTGCCAGCAGTTTATCTCAGGGGAGACACGAGCAGTACTTC | CASSLSQGRHEQYF
- | TRBJ1-1 | TRBV19 | - | TGTGCCAGTAGAAGACAGGTGGGCACTGAAGCTTTCTTT | CASRRQVGTEAFF
TRBD2 | TRBJ2-3 | TRBV9 | - | TGTGCCAGCAGCCATAGCGGGAGTAAACATAATACGCAGTATTTT | CASSHSGSKHNTQYF
- | TRBJ2-2 | TRBV2 | - | TGTGCCAGCAGCAATACTAAGGACACCGGGGAGCTGTTTTTT | CASSNTKDTGELFF
- | TRBJ2-7 | TRBV4-3 | once | TGCGCCAGCAGCCAAGGGACATCTAGTTCCTACGAGCAGTACTTC | CASSQGTSSSYEQYF
- | TRBJ2-1 | TRBV19 | once | TGTGCCAGTAGTATGGCCAGGGTCTCCTACAATGAGCAGTTCTTC | CASSMARVSYNEQFF
TRBD1 | TRBJ2-7 | TRBV2 | - | TGTGCCAGCAGTAACAGGGGGCCCAAGTACTTC | CASSNRGPKYF
TRBD1 | TRBJ1-1 | TRBV3-1/TRBV3-2 | - | TGTGCCAGCAGCCCCCGGACAGGGGGAGGCACTGAAGCTTTCTTT | CASSPRTGGGTEAFF
- | TRBJ1-1 | TRBV5-6 | - | TGTGCCAGCAGCCGTTTGGACAGCCGTTGGAACACTGAAGCTTTCTTT | CASSRLDSRWNTEAFF
TRBD2 | TRBJ2-7 | TRBV18 | once | TGTGCCAGCTCACCACCAGTAGCGGGGGGACTCTACGAGCAGTACTTC | CASSPPVAGGLYEQYF
TRBD1 | TRBJ2-1 | TRBV19 | - | TGTGCCAGTAGCACAGGGGGATCCTACAATGAGCAGTTCTTC | CASSTGGSYNEQFF
- | TRBJ2-7 | TRBV6-2/TRBV6-3 | - | TGTGCCAGCAGTTACAAGACTACTTCCTACGAGCAGTACTTC | CASSYKTTSYEQYF
TRBD1 | TRBJ1-3 | TRBV11-2 | once | TGTGCCAGCAGCCCCCAGACAGGGAGAGGAAACACCATATATTTT | CASSPQTGRGNTIYF
TRBD1 | TRBJ2-1 | TRBV28 | - | TGTGCCAGCAGTTTATGGGACAGGGCCTCCTACAATGAGCAGTTCTTC | CASSLWDRASYNEQFF
- | TRBJ2-1 | TRBV9 | - | TGTGCCAGCAGCTTAGCGGACAATGAGCAGTTCTTC | CASSLADNEQFF
- | TRBJ1-3 | TRBV5-4 | - | TGTGCCAGCAGCACGAACGGGGGATCGGCTGGAAACACCATATATTTT | CASSTNGGSAGNTIYF
- | TRBJ1-4 | TRBV14 | few | TGTGCCAGCAGCCAAGAAGGATACGGACAGAGAGAAAAACTGTTTTTT | CASSQEGYGQREKLFF
TRBD1 | TRBJ1-1 | TRBV29-1 | - | TGCAGCGCAGGACAGGGTGGCACTGAAGCTTTCTTT | CSAGQGGTEAFF
TRBD2 | TRBJ2-7 | TRBV5-4 | - | TGTGCCAGCAGCTTGCTGGCGGGGGGCTCCTACGAGCAGTACTTC | CASSLLAGGSYEQYF
- | TRBJ2-5 | TRBV12-3/TRBV12-4 | - | TGTGCCAGCACCATGAATCCGTCCGGGACCCAGTACTTC | CASTMNPSGTQYF
TRBD2 | TRBJ2-1 | TRBV24-1 | - | TGTGCCACCGGACTAGCGGGAGTCGGAAGCTCCTACAATGAGCAGTTCTTC | CATGLAGVGSSYNEQFF
- | TRBJ1-2 | TRBV9 | - | TGTGCCAGCAGCGAGAGGGGGAGTTCTAACTATGGCTACACCTTC | CASSERGSSNYGYTF
TRBD1 | TRBJ2-5 | TRBV19 | - | TGTGCCAGTCGCAGCCGGGACAGGGGGTACCAAGAGACCCAGTACTTC | CASRSRDRGYQETQYF
TRBD1 | TRBJ1-1 | TRBV6-5 | - | TGTGCCAGCAGGAGACAGGGGGAAAAGAACACTGAAGCTTTCTTT | CASRRQGEKNTEAFF
TRBD2 | TRBJ2-2 | TRBV3-1/TRBV3-2 | - | TGTGCCAGCAGCCAAGAGGGGGTGGTTATAGCGGGGACGAACACCGGGGAGCTGTTTTTT | CASSQEGVVIAGTNTGELFF
TRBD1 | TRBJ2-3 | TRBV7-8 | - | TGTGCCAGCAGCTTATTGGACAGGGGAACAGATACGCAGTATTTT | CASSLLDRGTDTQYF
- | TRBJ2-1 | TRBV5-1 | once | TGCGCCAGCAGCCCAGGACAGAGACGTAACCCGCCCTCCTACAATGAGCAGTTCTTC | CASSPGQRRNPPSYNEQFF
- | TRBJ2-7 | TRBV7-9 | few | TGTGCCAGCAGCCGCAAACCCCGGGACGAGCAGTACTTC | CASSRKPRDEQYF
- | TRBJ1-4 | TRBV4-2 | - | TGTGCCAGCAGCCCCAAAGTTGCCACACAGGGTCCCTATGAAAAACTGTTTTTT | CASSPKVATQGPYEKLFF
TRBD1 | TRBJ1-4 | TRBV19 | - | TGTGCCTCCGCGCCGGGGACAGTGGAAAAACTGTTTTTT | CASAPGTVEKLFF
- | TRBJ1-2 | TRBV18 | - | TGTGCCAGCTCACCACCGGGGGGTCGGGTAAATGGCTACACCTTC | CASSPPGGRVNGYTF
TRBD2 | TRBJ2-3 | TRBV5-4 | once | TGTGCCAGCAGCTTGGCGGGGGGGCAATCAGATACGCAGTATTTT | CASSLAGGQSDTQYF
- | TRBJ1-4 | TRBV6-5 | - | TGTGCCAGCAGTACCGGCGGCGCTAATGAAAAACTGTTTTTT | CASSTGGANEKLFF
TRBD1 | TRBJ1-4 | TRBV18 | - | TGTGCCAGCTCACCTTACAGGGGGAATGAAAAACTGTTTTTT | CASSPYRGNEKLFF
TRBD2 | TRBJ2-3 | TRBV7-6 | once | TGTGCCAGCAGCCAACCGGGGAGGGATGCAGATACGCAGTATTTT | CASSQPGRDADTQYF
- | TRBJ2-2 | TRBV4-1 | - | TGCGCCAGCAGCCAAGTAGGGGCAGGGGCCGGGGAGCTGTTTTTT | CASSQVGAGAGELFF
- | TRBJ2-6 | TRBV6-5 | once | TGTGCCAGCAGTTCGGTCTCTGGGGCCAACGTCCTGACTTTC | CASSSVSGANVLTF
- | TRBJ2-3 | TRBV6-2/TRBV6-3 | - | TGTGCCAGCAGTTACGGGCGGGCGGCCTCCGATACGCAGTATTTT | CASSYGRAASDTQYF
TRBD2 | TRBJ2-1 | TRBV3-1/TRBV3-2 | - | TGTGCCAGCAGCCAGTATTCGAGCGGGGGTTACAATGAGCAGTTCTTC | CASSQYSSGGYNEQFF
TRBD2 | TRBJ2-7 | TRBV28 | - | TGTGCCAGCAGCTCCGGGACTAGCGGGCTCTCCTACGAGCAGTACTTC | CASSSGTSGLSYEQYF
- | TRBJ2-1 | TRBV29-1 | - | TGCAGCGTTGAGGACAGCTACAATGAGCAGTTCTTC | CSVEDSYNEQFF
- | TRBJ1-3 | TRBV19 | - | TGTGCCAGTAGTATGGGCCGCCGCTCTGGAAACACCATATATTTT | CASSMGRRSGNTIYF
TRBD2 | TRBJ2-1 | TRBV6-2/TRBV6-3 | - | TGTGCCAGCAGTTACTCGAATTGGGGACTAGCGGGGGGGAGGAATGAGCAGTTCTTC | CASSYSNWGLAGGRNEQFF